The next 32 T cell receptor beta chains were all read from a single sample in a study of tissue T cells after allogeneic stem cell transplantation. Sequenced by immunoSEQ multiplex PCR; TCRdb stores in-frame clones only, minus some. The sample consists of 20,000 to 25,000 clones, 72% of them appearing once. Sequenced: spleen. These receptors were obtained from a female BALB/c mouse in good health. The mice in this strain carry MHC haplotype H2-d.

Comment on this clone: The gene symbols are mouse symbols. CDR3 region: CASSPGTEQYF. Incomplete CDR3 DNA: TGTGCCAGCAGTCCCGGGACAGAACAGTAC. The chain couples TRBV14 to TRBJ2-7; tentative D call: TRBD1 (6 bases). The CDR3 goes on 1 residue after the read ends, and that part is filled in from the germline J gene. The CDR3 loop spans 11 amino acids. The V and J ends lost 4 bases and 7 bases respectively, with 9 bases between them. Germline V gene sequence: CDR1 SGHDT, CDR2 FRDEAV.

Note on this clone: Gene names are the mouse ones. CDR3 region: CASMTGTTEVFF. The part of the CDR3 DNA that was read is TGTGCCAGCATGACAGGGACCACAGAAGTCTTC. The V gene is TRBV19, the J gene TRBJ1-1; 7 nucleotides match TRBD1. The read falls 1 residue short of the CDR3 end, and the missing part is taken from the germline J gene. CDR3 length: 12 residues. J was trimmed by 4 bases and V by 6 bases; bases with no gene match: 3. Per germline, CDR1 FNHDT and CDR2 SITEND (reference sequence).

Regarding this clone: Mouse gene names apply. Read sequence stops 1 residue before the CDR3 end, and the germline J gene provides the missing end. This chain uses TRBV3 with TRBJ2-5; TRBD2 is a possible D gene (6 bases). The germline V and J ends were trimmed by 8 bases and 5 bases, with 17 bases remaining between them. The V gene's germline CDR1 is SNHLY and CDR2 FYNGKV (reference sequence). This CDR3 contains 14 residues. The CDR3 sequence is CASFSGGSGDTQYF. CDR3 bases read: TGTGCCAGCTTTAGTGGGGGAAGCGGAGACACCCAGTAC.

Concerning this clone itself: Germline and genes here are mouse. The observed sequence ends 1 residue before the CDR3 terminus, with the missing tail filled in from the germline J gene. J is TRBJ1-4 and V is TRBV13-2; D is undetermined. Germline V CDR1 and CDR2: NNHNN, SYGAGS (reference sequence). CDR3 length equals 14 residues. Trimming shortened V by 2 bases and J by 0 bases, and 5 bases separated the two germline ends. The CDR3 protein is CASGEALSNERLFF. CDR3 bases read: TGTGCCAGCGGTGAGGCACTTTCCAACGAAAGATTATTT.

Concerning this clone: Gene names are the mouse ones. The read terminates 1 residue ahead of where the CDR3 ends, so the germline J gene completes it. V gene TRBV13-3 combines with J gene TRBJ2-4; no clear D gene. V lost 2 bases and J lost 0, with 4 bases in between. The CDR3 has 13 amino acids. Germline V gene data show CDR1 as NNHDY and CDR2 as SYVADS. CDR3 region: CASSESSQNTLYF. Incomplete CDR3 DNA: TGTGCCAGCAGTGAGTCAAGTCAAAACACCTTGTAC.

Regarding this clone: Gene names are mouse gene names. Sequencing ends 1 residue short of the CDR3 end; the germline J gene provides the rest. This chain joins TRBV13-3 and TRBJ2-3; a weak D match, TRBD2 (6 bases). V lost 6 bases and J lost 0, with 8 bases in between. The CDR3 loop spans 13 amino acids. Germline-derived CDR1 and CDR2 are NNHDY and SYVADS. The CDR3 sequence is CASTGTSAETLYF. CDR3 DNA (partial): TGTGCCAGCACTGGGACTAGTGCAGAAACGCTGTAT.

As concerns this clone: These gene names are mouse names. The read ends 1 residue before the CDR3 terminus; that terminus is restored from the germline J gene. This chain joins TRBV14 and TRBJ1-3; D is ambiguous. Trimming shortened V by 4 bases and J by 4 bases, and 6 bases separated the two germline ends. From germline, CDR1 is SGHDT and CDR2 FRDEAV. The CDR3 is 12 residues long. The CDR3 loop is CASSTTGNTLYF. The part of the CDR3 DNA that was read is TGTGCCAGCAGTACGACAGGAAATACGCTCTAT.

For this clone: The germline and genes are mouse ones. The CDR3: CASSPGLGGEETLYF. CDR3 bases read: TGTGCCAGCAGCCCGGGACTGGGGGGAGAAGAAACGCTGTAT. The chain links TRBV5 to TRBJ2-3, with 12 bases aligning to TRBD2. The read ends 1 residue shy of where the CDR3 ends; the end is completed using the germline J gene. From germline, CDR1 is LGHNA and CDR2 YNLKQL (reference sequence). CDR3 length equals 15 residues. V was clipped by 4 bases and J by 5 bases; unmatched bases: 4.

Turning to this clone: Genes and germline are mouse. The missing CDR3 end, 1 residue past where the read stops, is filled in from the germline J gene. The genes are TRBV29 and TRBJ2-1; 12 nucleotides match TRBD1. J lost 7 bases, V lost 6 bases, and 1 base had no gene match. The germline V gene has CDR1 MSHET and CDR2 SYDVDS. This CDR3 spans 13 amino acids. The CDR3 loop reads CASRGTGGAEQFF. Partial CDR3 DNA: TGTGCTAGCAGAGGGACAGGGGGCGCTGAGCAGTTC.

Comment on this clone: Mouse gene names and germline throughout. The read falls 1 residue short of the CDR3 end, and the missing part is taken from the germline J gene. This rearrangement joins TRBV20 to TRBJ1-2, with D possibly being TRBD1 (5 bases). The CDR3 is 13 residues long. Trimming removed 2 bases at V and 0 bases at J, with 7 bases between. Germline CDR1 GFQATS, CDR2 STVNSAI. The CDR3 is CGARTGPNSDYTF. Partial CDR3 DNA: TGTGGTGCTAGGACAGGTCCAAACTCCGACTACACC.

With regard to this clone: The junction differs from germline at one of its ends, possibly a read error. Germline and genes: mouse. The missing CDR3 end, 1 residue past where the read stops, is filled in from the germline J gene. This rearrangement joins TRBV13-2 to TRBJ1-3; 10 bases match TRBD1. The CDR3 is 16 amino acids. CDR1 and CDR2 (germline): NNHNN, SYGAGS (reference sequence). The CDR3 sequence: CASSDSGQGNGNTLYF. The part of the CDR3 DNA that was read is TGTGCCAGCAGTGACTCGGGACAGGGGAATGGAAATACGCTCTAT.

In its sample, this clone was seen once. Genes and germline come from the mouse. The read falls 1 residue short of the CDR3 end, and the missing part is taken from the germline J gene. The V call is TRBV31, the J call TRBJ2-5, with 7 bases identical to TRBD2. Germline loops: CDR1 GKSSPN, CDR2 SITVG. With V trimmed by 0 bases and J by 6 bases, 9 bases remained unmatched. The length of the CDR3 is 15 residues. The sequenced CDR3 bases are TGTGCCTGGAGTCTAGAGGCTGGGGGAGGCGACACCCAGTAC. This translates into CAWSLEAGGGDTQY. The CDR3 in full is CAWSLEAGGGDTQYF. The variable domain in full, completed from reference TRBV31 and TRBJ2-5, reads AQTIHQWPVAEIKAVGSPLSLGCTIKGKSSPNLYWYWQATGGTLQQLFYSITVGQVESVVQLNLSASRPKDDQFILSTEKLLLSHSGFYLCAWSLEAGGGDTQYFGPGTRLLVL.

A word on this clone: Mouse gene names apply. The sequenced fragment ends 1 residue before the CDR3 boundary, so the rest is inferred from the germline J gene. The chain has TRBV3 and TRBJ2-4, with 10 bases matching TRBD2. Germline assignment: CDR1 SNHLY and CDR2 FYNGKV (reference sequence). With 1 base clipped from V and 3 bases from J, the junction kept 7 bases outside the gene matches. This CDR3 is 17 amino acids long. The CDR3 loop is CASSLEGLGGPQNTLYF. The covered CDR3 bases are TGTGCCAGCAGCTTAGAAGGCCTGGGGGGGCCACAAAACACCTTGTAC.

Points on this clone: Germline and genes: mouse. The read gets to within 1 residue of the CDR3 end, and the germline J gene fills in the rest. V is TRBV31 and J is TRBJ2-1; D is undetermined. With 0 bases removed from V and 7 bases from J, the gap between germline ends came to 10 bases. CDR3 size: 13 residues. Per germline, CDR1 GKSSPN and CDR2 SITVG. CDR3 in amino acids: CAWSLEGRAEQFF. The CDR3 DNA, read in part, is TGTGCCTGGAGTCTTGAGGGTAGGGCTGAGCAGTTC.

In regard to this clone: Germline and genes here are mouse. The read is 1 residue too short to cover the CDR3 end, so that end is filled in from the germline J gene. J is TRBJ2-5 and V is TRBV13-1; D is possibly TRBD2 (6 bases). The V gene's germline CDR1 is NSHNY and CDR2 SYGAGN. The CDR3 has 11 amino acids. V was clipped by 0 bases and J by 11 bases, with 7 bases between them. The CDR3 bases that were read are TGTGCCAGCAGTGATGCTGGGGACCAGTAC. The encoded protein is CASSDAGDQY. The whole CDR3 is CASSDAGDQYF.

This clone has just one count. Gene names are the mouse ones. The CDR3 spells CASSQDPGTGLNSPLYF. The CDR3 bases that were read are TGTGCCAGCAGCCAAGATCCGGGGACAGGGCTTAATTCGCCCCTCTAC. This rearrangement joins TRBV2 to TRBJ1-6; 9 nucleotides align to TRBD1. From the germline J gene comes the end of the CDR3, since the read stops 1 residue before it. TRBJ1-6 is annotated as an ORF whose role is uncertain. Germline-derived CDR1 and CDR2 are LGHNA and YSYQKL. V lost 0 bases, J lost 6 bases, and 6 bases stayed unmatched. This CDR3 is built from 17 residues.

As to this clone: Mouse germline and gene names are used. The read ends 1 residue before the CDR3 terminus; that terminus is restored from the germline J gene. The genes are TRBV13-2 and TRBJ2-1, with 9 bases aligning to TRBD2. Germline lookup yields CDR1 NNHNN and CDR2 SYGAGS (reference sequence). The V gene end was trimmed by 5 bases and the J gene end by 7 bases; junction bases not matched to a gene: 4. This CDR3 region has 13 residues. The CDR3: CASGGGGAAEQFF. CDR3 DNA (partial): TGTGCCAGCGGGGGTGGGGGGGCGGCTGAGCAGTTC.

For this clone: Mouse gene names apply. The CDR3 end is not reached by the read, which stops 1 residue before it; the germline J gene fills it in. This chain joins TRBV29 and TRBJ1-4; D unresolved. Trimming took 3 bases from V and 6 from J, leaving 5 bases between them. Germline V gene data show CDR1 as MSHET and CDR2 as SYDVDS. This CDR3 has 12 residues. Incomplete CDR3 DNA: TGTGCTAGCAGTTTGGGTCACGAAAGATTATTT. It encodes CASSLGHERLF. The entire CDR3 protein reads CASSLGHERLFF.

Concerning this clone: Genes here carry mouse names. The CDR3 end lies 1 residue beyond the end of the read and is filled in from the germline J gene. This rearrangement joins TRBV4 to TRBJ2-2; 7 nucleotides match TRBD2. With V trimmed by 3 bases and J by 7 bases, 2 bases remained unmatched. Germline lookup yields CDR1 LGHDT and CDR2 YNNKQL (reference sequence). The CDR3 is 13 residues long. The chain's CDR3 is CASSYDWVGQLYF. The sequenced CDR3 bases are TGTGCCAGCAGCTACGACTGGGTCGGGCAGCTCTAC.

This clone was recorded only once. Genes and germline are mouse. The read terminates 1 residue before the CDR3 end, so the remaining end is supplied by the germline J gene. The chain is built from TRBV1 and TRBJ1-2; 7 nucleotides line up with TRBD1. Germline V gives CDR1 NSQYPW, CDR2 LRSPGD (reference sequence). The CDR3 has 13 residues. Losses at the gene ends were 4 bases for V and 2 bases for J; bases not matched to a gene: 1. This CDR3 is CTCSGGQNSDYTF. CDR3 DNA, as far as it was read: TGCACCTGCAGTGGGGGACAGAACTCCGACTACACC. Complete variable domain (other parts from reference TRBV1 and TRBJ1-2): VTLLEQNPRWRLVPRGQAVNLRCILKNSQYPWMSWYQQDLQKQLQWLFTLRSPGDKEVKSLPGADYLATRVTDTELRLQVANMSQGRTLYCTCSGGQNSDYTFGSGTRLLVI.

A word on this clone: The gene names given are mouse names. The sequenced CDR3 bases are TGTGCCAGCAGCCGGGTCGGAAATACGCTCTAT. Protein: CASSRVGNTLY. The whole CDR3 sequence is CASSRVGNTLYF. The V call is TRBV4, the J call TRBJ1-3; the D is unclear. The sequenced fragment ends 1 residue before the CDR3 boundary, so the rest is inferred from the germline J gene. The germline CDR1 and CDR2 sequences are LGHDT and YNNKQL (reference sequence). Between the trimmed V and J ends, which lost 5 bases and 4 bases, there was a span of 6 bases. The length of the CDR3 is 12 residues.

This clone was seen a single time. The gene names here belong to mouse. The read falls 1 residue short of the CDR3 end, and the missing part is taken from the germline J gene. The rearrangement joins TRBV13-1 to TRBJ1-6; D uncertain. TRBJ1-6 is an ORF; its function is uncertain. Trimming removed 2 bases from V and 1 base from J, with 4 bases in between. CDR1 is NSHNY and CDR2 is SYGAGN in the germline V gene. This CDR3 spans 14 amino acids. The covered CDR3 bases are TGTGCCAGCAGTGACAGATCCTATAATTCGCCCCTCTAC. It translates to CASSDRSYNSPLY. The whole CDR3 sequence is CASSDRSYNSPLYF.

A note on this clone: Genes here carry mouse names. The read ends 1 residue before the CDR3 terminus; that terminus is restored from the germline J gene. The V and J genes are TRBV20 and TRBJ2-1, with 8 positions matching TRBD2. Germline V CDR1 and CDR2: GFQATS, STVNSAI. The CDR3 contains 14 residues. After removal of 2 bases from V and 6 bases from J, the junction contained 6 bases not matched to a gene. The CDR3 bases that were read are TGTGGTGCTAGGCGGGGGGGGCGCGGTGCTGAGCAGTTC. Amino acid sequence: CGARRGGRGAEQF. The complete CDR3 reads CGARRGGRGAEQFF.

Details on this clone: All gene names here are mouse names. Coverage ceases 1 residue before the CDR3 finishes, and the germline J gene fills in the end. The rearrangement uses TRBV2 and TRBJ2-2; D possibly matches TRBD1 or TRBD2 (5 bases each). Per germline, CDR1 LGHNA and CDR2 YSYQKL. The CDR3 extends over 15 amino acids. Trimming cost V 0 bases and J 4 bases, with 9 bases left between them. The sequenced CDR3 bases are TGTGCCAGCAGCCAAGACGGGGGAGGCACCGGGCAGCTCTAC. It translates to CASSQDGGGTGQLY. The complete CDR3 protein is CASSQDGGGTGQLYF.

Points on this clone: All gene names here are mouse names. The read stops 1 residue short of the end of the CDR3; the missing end is completed from the germline J gene. The chain uses TRBV30 and TRBJ2-1; 8 nucleotides align to TRBD1. The CDR3 covers 14 residues. CDR1 is SQVVS and CDR2 is ANEGSEA in the germline V gene. The ends lost 5 bases at V and 1 base at J; junction bases unmatched: 4. The CDR3 DNA, read in part, is TGTAGTTCTCGGGGACAGGAAAACTATGCTGAGCAGTTC. The encoded protein is CSSRGQENYAEQF. The full CDR3 is CSSRGQENYAEQFF.

On this clone: Gene names are the mouse ones. The sequence runs out 1 residue before the end of the CDR3; the remainder is reconstructed from the germline J gene. The chain joins TRBV31 to TRBJ2-4; D is unclear. Trimming cost V 0 bases and J 0 bases, with 7 bases left between them. The germline gives CDR1 GKSSPN, CDR2 SITVG. This CDR3 has 14 residues. CDR3 region: CAWSLRDSQNTLYF. The covered CDR3 bases are TGTGCCTGGAGTCTAAGGGATAGTCAAAACACCTTGTAC.

A note on this clone: The gene symbols are mouse symbols. The read ends 1 residue before the CDR3 terminus; that terminus is restored from the germline J gene. The chain carries TRBV29 and TRBJ2-3; 8 bases agree with TRBD1. The CDR3 consists of 14 residues. Germline CDR1 reads MSHET; CDR2 reads SYDVDS. V lost 5 bases to trimming and J lost 2 bases; unmatched junction nucleotides: 3. CDR3 bases read: TGTGCTAGCAGTCAGGGGGCGTATGCAGAAACGCTGTAT. This sequence encodes CASSQGAYAETLY. From start to end, the CDR3 is CASSQGAYAETLYF.

Worth noting for this clone: The genes are named according to mouse. The DNA ends 1 residue before the CDR3 does, and the rest of the CDR3 is filled in from the germline J gene. V is TRBV1 and J is TRBJ2-4; D not certain. The CDR3 is made up of 15 amino acids. The ends were cut back, 0 bases at V and 2 bases at J, with 9 bases in the middle. In germline, CDR1 is NSQYPW, CDR2 LRSPGD (reference sequence). The sequenced CDR3 bases are TGCACCTGCAGTGCAGATCACCAGTATCAAAACACCTTGTAC. This encodes CTCSADHQYQNTLY. The complete CDR3 sequence is CTCSADHQYQNTLYF.

There are a few counts of this clone. Each gene name is a mouse one. The read comes to an end 1 residue before the CDR3 does, leaving the germline J gene to fill in the end. V is TRBV13-1 and J is TRBJ1-5; tentative D call: TRBD1 (6 bases). This CDR3 contains 14 residues. Deletions cut 5 bases from V and 0 bases from J, with 9 bases between. Germline V gene data show CDR1 as NSHNY and CDR2 as SYGAGN. Partial CDR3 DNA: TGTGCCAGCAGGCCCAGGGGTAACAACCAGGCTCCGCTT. It specifies CASRPRGNNQAPL. The whole CDR3 is CASRPRGNNQAPLF.

This clone has just a few counts. Here the gene names and germline are mouse. The read stops 1 residue short of the end of the CDR3; the missing end is completed from the germline J gene. The chain couples TRBV31 to TRBJ1-2; D is uncertain. Germline V gene data show CDR1 as GKSSPN and CDR2 as SITVG. The CDR3 spans 13 residues. With 4 bases removed from V and 0 bases from J, the gap between germline ends came to 9 bases. CDR3 in amino acids: CAWTDTSNSDYTF. The DNA read from the CDR3 is TGTGCCTGGACCGACACATCAAACTCCGACTACACC.

Concerning this clone: Germline and genes here are mouse. Coverage ceases 1 residue before the CDR3 finishes, and the germline J gene fills in the end. The chain carries TRBV29 and TRBJ1-3; 8 bases are a match to TRBD1. Per germline, CDR1 MSHET and CDR2 SYDVDS. The CDR3 spans 15 residues. The J segment lost 3 bases and the V segment lost 3 bases, leaving 4 bases of the junction unmatched. CDR3 in amino acids: CASSLIRGLGNTLYF. The DNA read from the CDR3 is TGTGCTAGCAGTTTGATCAGGGGGCTTGGAAATACGCTCTAT.

This clone was detected only a few times. Mouse gene names apply. The missing CDR3 end, 1 residue past where the read stops, is filled in from the germline J gene. V is TRBV14 and J is TRBJ2-7; unclear D gene. The germline V gene has CDR1 SGHDT and CDR2 FRDEAV. Trimming shortened V by 2 bases and J by 0 bases, and 6 bases separated the two germline ends. The CDR3 contains 13 residues. The CDR3 DNA, read in part, is TGTGCCAGCAGTTTAGGGCACTCCTATGAACAGTAC. It is translated as CASSLGHSYEQY. The full-length CDR3 reads as CASSLGHSYEQYF.